These 15 T cell receptor beta chains were all obtained from the same sample, sequenced in a study of shared clonotypes between healthy human individuals. The repertoire was sequenced with immunoSEQ multiplex PCR; TCRdb's copy has only in-frame clones and lacks some. The repertoire consists of some 2 million clones, with less than 95% occurring once and the leading ten covering roughly 1.2%. As defined, naive CD8 cells were CD45RO-negative and positively selected for CCR7, with terminally differentiated effector memory CD45RA+ cells excluded. The sample was naive CD8+ T cells sorted from blood. Receptors originate from a young man in good health.

The gene calls are TRBV5-1 and TRBJ1-1; perhaps TRBD1 as D (5 bases). Trimming removed 1 base from V and 5 bases from J, with 12 bases in between. Germline V gene lookup returns CDR1 SGHRS and CDR2 YFSETQ. The CDR3 is 14 residues long. The CDR3 region is CASSLSSGLTEAFF. Written as DNA, the CDR3 is TGCGCCAGCAGCTTGTCGTCAGGGCTTACTGAAGCTTTCTTT.

The chain couples TRBV6-6 to TRBJ2-5, with D possibly being TRBD2 (6 bases). V shed 0 bases and J shed 4 bases, with 9 bases lying between them. Germline CDR1 is MNHNY and CDR2 is SVGAGI (reference sequence). The CDR3 is 14 residues long. CDR3 protein: CASSYSRGGETQYF. The DNA of the CDR3 is TGTGCCAGCAGTTACTCGCGGGGAGGAGAGACCCAGTACTTC.

Of note for this clone: The sample contains more than one DNA sequence encoding this CDR3. The chain carries TRBV6-5 and TRBJ1-2; no clear D gene. Trimming stripped 0 bases from V and 3 bases from J, with 5 bases between. This CDR3 spans 13 amino acids. From germline, CDR1 is MNHEY and CDR2 SVGAGI. The CDR3 nucleotides are TGTGCCAGCAGTTACTCGGAGTACTATGGCTACACCTTC. Its protein product is CASSYSEYYGYTF.

V and J are TRBV4-1 and TRBJ2-5, with unresolved D. The CDR3 is made up of 13 amino acids. Trimming stripped 3 bases from V and 4 bases from J, with 9 bases between. Germline V gene sequence: CDR1 MGHRA, CDR2 YSYEKL. CDR3 coding DNA: TGCGCCAGCAGCCACTGGGTTGGAGAGACCCAGTACTTC. Its protein is CASSHWVGETQYF.

This clone has just a few counts. The chain uses TRBV6-1 and TRBJ2-7; 7 bases are shared with TRBD1. Germline CDR1 is MNHNS and CDR2 is SASEGT. The CDR3 contains 16 residues. Trimming removed 1 base from V and 4 bases from J; junction bases left unmatched: 10. The CDR3 region is CASSEGNTGVGYEQYF. The CDR3 DNA sequence: TGTGCCAGCAGTGAAGGCAACACAGGGGTAGGGTACGAGCAGTACTTC.

For this clone: The identical CDR3 is also encoded by other nucleotide sequences in the sample. The V gene is TRBV4-1, the J gene TRBJ2-7; D gene ambiguous. Germline V gives CDR1 MGHRA, CDR2 YSYEKL. The CDR3 has 14 residues. V was trimmed by 1 base and J by 2 bases, leaving 9 bases between them. CDR3 residues: CASSQVRGAYEQYF. The CDR3 bases are TGCGCCAGCAGCCAAGTCCGAGGTGCCTACGAGCAGTACTTC.

V usage is TRBV14 and J usage is TRBJ2-7; 7 bases map to TRBD1. There are 14 residues in the CDR3. Germline V lookup: CDR1 SGHDN, CDR2 FVKESK. The V segment lost 11 bases and the J segment 3 bases; nucleotides outside the gene matches: 13. CDR3 DNA sequence: TGTGCCGCGCAACTGCATCGGGACAGCTACGAGCAGTACTTC. Residues: CAAQLHRDSYEQYF.

V and J are TRBV9 and TRBJ2-3, with TRBD2 matching over 8 bases. This CDR3 is built from 16 residues. The germline V gene has CDR1 SGDLS and CDR2 YYNGEE. With V trimmed by 0 bases and J by 4 bases, 7 bases remained unmatched. The CDR3 loop is CASSVEIGGAADTQYF. Here the CDR3 DNA reads TGTGCCAGCAGCGTAGAAATCGGGGGGGCTGCAGATACGCAGTATTTT.

The gene calls are TRBV6-5 and TRBJ1-2; D may be TRBD1 (6 bases). Germline CDR1 MNHEY, CDR2 SVGAGI. CDR3 length equals 14 residues. The germline V and J ends were trimmed by 4 bases and 4 bases, with 13 bases remaining between them. CDR3 region: CASSFAGTSYGYTF. For the CDR3, the DNA is TGTGCCAGCAGTTTCGCGGGGACATCCTATGGCTACACCTTC.

About this clone itself: The sample has other DNA sequences that encode this CDR3 too. V is TRBV20-1 and J is TRBJ1-1; no definite D call. V shed 5 bases and J shed 1 base, with 5 bases lying between them. Per germline, CDR1 DFQATT and CDR2 SNEGSKA (reference sequence). There are 11 residues in the CDR3. This CDR3 reads CSASPNTEAFF. CDR3 nucleotide sequence: TGCAGTGCTTCCCCGAACACTGAAGCTTTCTTT.

The rearrangement links TRBV13 to TRBJ2-3; tentative D call: TRBD2 (6 bases). V lost 0 bases and J 5 bases, leaving 18 bases between the germline ends. The germline gives CDR1 PRHDT, CDR2 FYEKMQ (reference sequence). The CDR3 spans 17 residues. Here the CDR3 reads CASSLGLGTGVGDTQYF. The CDR3 region has the DNA TGTGCCAGCAGCTTAGGCCTTGGGACTGGGGTAGGAGATACGCAGTATTTT.

The CDR3 region has the DNA TGTGCCAGCAGCGTAGAGGGGGCTCCAATAGAGACCCAGTACTTC. Amino acids: CASSVEGAPIETQYF. This rearrangement joins TRBV9 to TRBJ2-5, with 7 bases fitting TRBD1. V lost 0 bases to trimming and J lost 4 bases; unmatched junction nucleotides: 6. The V gene's germline CDR1 is SGDLS and CDR2 YYNGEE. The CDR3 is 15 residues long.

The rearrangement links TRBV11-2 to TRBJ2-3; 12 nucleotides line up with TRBD2. The CDR3 runs to 18 residues. V lost 7 bases, J lost 4 bases, and 15 bases stayed unmatched. From germline, CDR1 is SGHAT and CDR2 FQNNGV. CDR3 sequence (DNA): TGTGCCAGCACCTTCGAGACTAGCGGGGGACCCGGGGCAGATACGCAGTATTTT. Residues: CASTFETSGGPGADTQYF.

This clone was recorded once. The chain employs TRBV5-4 and TRBJ2-1; TRBD1 is a possible D gene (5 bases). Germline CDR1 and CDR2: SGHNT and YYREEE (reference sequence). The ends were cut back, 4 bases at V and 4 bases at J, with 9 bases in the middle. The CDR3 is made up of 13 amino acids. The CDR3 sequence: CASSQGAYNEQFF. CDR3 DNA sequence: TGTGCCAGCAGCCAAGGGGCTTACAATGAGCAGTTCTTC. Full variable domain (remainder filled in from reference TRBV5-4 and TRBJ2-1): ETGVTQSPTHLIKTRGQQVTLRCSSQSGHNTVSWYQQALGQGPQFIFQYYREEENGRGNFPPRFSGLQFPNYSSELNVNALELDDSALYLCASSQGAYNEQFFGPGTRLTVL.

The V and J genes are TRBV6-5 and TRBJ2-1; D is unclear. V shed 6 bases and J shed 4 bases, with 13 bases lying between them. CDR3 length: 14 amino acids. The germline gives CDR1 MNHEY, CDR2 SVGAGI. CDR3 region: CASSRYDSYNEQFF. CDR3 bases: TGTGCCAGCAGCCGGTATGACTCTTACAATGAGCAGTTCTTC.